The 15 T cell receptor beta chains in this list originate from one sample, sequenced in a study of tumor and adjacent non-tumor tissue in lung cancer. The library came from three nested PCR rounds adapted from ARM-PCR protocols. TCRdb itself ran the multiplex PCR reads through MiXCR, one entry per CDR3 protein. This sample has roughly 45,000 distinct CDR3 sequences, with 60% found just once. No cell sorting was done before RNA was extracted from the tissue. The normal lung tissue was taken more than 3 cm from the tumor edge. Sequencing was carried out using distant non-tumor lung tissue. The receptor source for this set is a man in his forties or fifties with non-small cell lung cancer.

Notes on this clonotype: A read error is possible here, since a much larger clone lies one base away. Because the CDR3 is missing its conserved closing phenylalanine or tryptophan, this is likely a read error. The rearrangement links TRBV6-6 to TRBJ2-2; TRBD2 might be the D (6 bases). The CDR3 totals 15 residues. Trimming cost V 5 bases and J 7 bases, with 17 bases left between them. In germline, CDR1 is MNHNY, CDR2 SVGAGI (reference sequence). Here the CDR3 reads CASSTPGTLVGELFL. CDR3 coding DNA: TGTGCCAGCAGTACCCCCGGGACTCTAGTCGGGGAGCTGTTTCTT.

With respect to this clonotype: An end of the junction differs from the germline gene, which may be a read error. The rearrangement joins TRBV12-3 or TRBV12-4 to TRBJ2-1; TRBD1 matches 8 bases. This CDR3 has 16 residues. The CDR3: CASRSLTGVSYNEQSF. DNA of the CDR3: TGTGCCAGCAGATCCCTGACAGGGGTGTCCTACAATGAGCAGTCCTTC.

In its sample, this clonotype was seen many times. V is TRBV6-5 and J is TRBJ1-1; D perhaps matches TRBD1 (5 bases). This CDR3 has 14 residues. V lost 3 bases, J lost 0 bases, and 8 bases lay in between. CDR1 is MNHEY, CDR2 SVGAGI, per germline. The CDR3 nucleotides are TGTGCCAGCAGTTATCAGGGATTGAACACTGAAGCTTTCTTT. This codes for CASSYQGLNTEAFF.

The rearrangement links TRBV29-1 to TRBJ2-5; D call uncertain. The V and J ends lost 5 bases and 1 base respectively, with 17 bases between them. Germline CDR1 is SQVTM and CDR2 is ANQGSEA. This CDR3 comprises 15 residues. CDR3 amino acids: CSVLSPRQSQETQYF. In nucleotides, the CDR3 is TGCAGCGTTTTAAGCCCCAGGCAGAGCCAAGAGACCCAGTACTTC.

Concerning this clonotype: The conserved closing phenylalanine or tryptophan is absent in this CDR3, likely reflecting a read error. The chain has TRBV5-4 and TRBJ2-6, with a tentative D call TRBD2 (5 bases). The CDR3 spans 15 residues. Per the germline V gene, CDR1 is SGHNT and CDR2 is YYREEE (reference sequence). Written as DNA, the CDR3 is TGTGCCATCAGCTTGGACTTCTCTGGGGCCAACGTCCTGACTTCC. It codes for CAISLDFSGANVLTS.

About this clonotype: It may be a read error: a sequence one base away is much more abundant. The rearrangement joins TRBV7-8 to TRBJ2-3; 9 nucleotides line up with TRBD1. Germline V gives CDR1 SGHVS, CDR2 FQNEAQ. This CDR3 contains 16 residues. The CDR3 loop is CTSSNSGTGYTDTQYF. The CDR3 DNA is TGTACCAGCAGCAATTCCGGGACAGGGTATACAGATACGCAGTATTTT.

With respect to this clonotype: This may be a read error, as it is one base from a much larger clone. Here the CDR3 DNA reads TGCGCCAGCAGCTTGTCAGCCACAGATACGCAGTATTTT. Translated, it gives CASSLSATDTQYF. J is TRBJ2-3 and V is TRBV5-1, with no clear D. CDR3 size: 13 residues. Per germline, CDR1 SGHRS and CDR2 YFSETQ. Trimming left V 1 base short and J 2 bases short, with 5 bases between. The variable domain in full, with the rest retrieved from reference TRBV5-1 and TRBJ2-3, is KAGVTQTPRYLIKTRGQQVTLSCSPISGHRSVSWYQQTPGQGLQFLFEYFSETQRNKGNFPGRFSGRQFSNSRSEMNVSTLELGDSALYLCASSLSATDTQYFGPGTRLTVL.

This clonotype was picked up many times. The chain is built from TRBV7-9 and TRBJ2-5; TRBD2 might be the D (6 bases). Trimming removed 7 bases from V and 2 bases from J, with 14 bases in between. CDR3 length equals 14 residues. Germline V lookup: CDR1 SEHNR, CDR2 FQNEAQ (reference sequence). The CDR3 coding sequence is TGTGCCAGCAATGGAGGGATCGGTCAAGAGACCCAGTACTTC. It specifies CASNGGIGQETQYF.

With respect to this clonotype: Given a much more abundant clone one base away, this may be a read error. V and J are TRBV20-1 and TRBJ1-2; D possibly corresponds to TRBD1 (6 bases). Germline assignment: CDR1 DFQATT and CDR2 SNEGSKA (reference sequence). Trimming stripped 0 bases from V and 0 bases from J, with 14 bases between. The CDR3 loop spans 16 amino acids. This CDR3 is CSARDRGHTPNYGYTF. CDR3 in DNA: TGCAGTGCTAGAGATCGGGGACATACGCCTAACTATGGCTACACCTTC.

In regard to this clonotype: One end of the junction varies from germline; a read error may be responsible. The rearrangement links TRBV11-2 to TRBJ2-7; TRBD2 aligns across 13 bases. Per the germline V gene, CDR1 is SGHAT and CDR2 is FQNNGV. This CDR3 contains 18 residues. Here the CDR3 DNA reads TGTGCCAGCGGGCCTGGACTAGCGGGAGATATTTTCTCCTACGGGCAGTACTTC. This encodes CASGPGLAGDIFSYGQYF.

V is TRBV6-5 and J is TRBJ2-5, with D perhaps matching TRBD2 (6 bases). Germline assignment: CDR1 MNHEY and CDR2 SVGAGI. The CDR3 runs to 14 residues. Trimming took off 10 bases at V and 8 bases at J, with 23 bases between the two ends. CDR3 sequence: CANTLLEGGDTQYF. CDR3 nucleotides: TGTGCCAACACCCTCCTGGAGGGCGGCGATACCCAGTACTTC.

In its sample, this clonotype was seen once. Germline is not matched at one junction end, which may reflect a read error. This chain links TRBV7-9 with TRBJ2-1; D unclear. Per the germline V gene, CDR1 is SEHNR and CDR2 is FQNEAQ (reference sequence). This CDR3 has 10 amino acids. The CDR3 nucleotides read TGTGTCAGCAGCTCCATCGAGCAGTTCTTC. Protein product: CVSSSIEQFF.

This clonotype was counted at least ten times. This chain joins TRBV20-1 and TRBJ1-5; D is uncertain. With 1 base removed from V and 0 bases from J, the gap between germline ends came to 4 bases. The length of the CDR3 is 13 residues. Germline V gives CDR1 DFQATT, CDR2 SNEGSKA (reference sequence). In nucleotides, the CDR3 is TGCAGTGCTAGAGGGGATAGCAATCAGCCCCAGCATTTT. Amino acids: CSARGDSNQPQHF.

The chain couples TRBV11-2 to TRBJ1-1; D remains unclear. Germline V gives CDR1 SGHAT, CDR2 FQNNGV. V shed 7 bases and J shed 0 bases, with 9 bases lying between them. The CDR3 is made up of 13 amino acids. DNA for the CDR3: TGTGCCAGCAACTCCGGGATGAACACTGAAGCTTTCTTT. This encodes CASNSGMNTEAFF.

In nucleotides, the CDR3 is TGCAGCGTTGGACGGACAGGGGCGGATGAGCAGTACTTC. It encodes CSVGRTGADEQYF. The chain couples TRBV29-1 to TRBJ2-7, with 9 bases identical to TRBD1. The V segment lost 4 bases and the J segment 7 bases; nucleotides outside the gene matches: 8. This CDR3 contains 13 residues. Germline V gene data show CDR1 as SQVTM and CDR2 as ANQGSEA.